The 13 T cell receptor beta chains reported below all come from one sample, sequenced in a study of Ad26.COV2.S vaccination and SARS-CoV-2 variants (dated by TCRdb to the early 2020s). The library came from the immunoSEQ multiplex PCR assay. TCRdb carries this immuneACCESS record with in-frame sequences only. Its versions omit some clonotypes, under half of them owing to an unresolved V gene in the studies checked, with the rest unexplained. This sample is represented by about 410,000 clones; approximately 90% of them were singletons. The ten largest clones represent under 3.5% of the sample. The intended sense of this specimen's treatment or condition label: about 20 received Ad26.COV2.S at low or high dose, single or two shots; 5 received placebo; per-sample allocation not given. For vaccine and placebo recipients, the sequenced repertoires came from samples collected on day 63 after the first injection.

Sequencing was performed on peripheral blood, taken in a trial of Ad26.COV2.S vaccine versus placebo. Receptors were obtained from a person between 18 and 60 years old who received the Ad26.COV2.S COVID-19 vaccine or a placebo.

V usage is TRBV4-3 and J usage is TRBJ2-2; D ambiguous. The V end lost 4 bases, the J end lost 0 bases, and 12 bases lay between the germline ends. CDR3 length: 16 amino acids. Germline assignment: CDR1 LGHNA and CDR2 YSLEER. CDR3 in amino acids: CASSPTTAANTGELFF. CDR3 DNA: TGCGCCAGCAGCCCCACCACAGCTGCGAACACCGGGGAGCTGTTTTTT.

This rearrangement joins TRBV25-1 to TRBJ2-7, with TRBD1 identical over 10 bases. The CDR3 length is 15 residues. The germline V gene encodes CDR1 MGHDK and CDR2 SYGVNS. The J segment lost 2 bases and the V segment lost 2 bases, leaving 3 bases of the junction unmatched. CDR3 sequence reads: CASSEGQGVAYEQYF. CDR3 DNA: TGTGCCAGCAGTGAAGGACAGGGGGTCGCCTACGAGCAGTACTTC.

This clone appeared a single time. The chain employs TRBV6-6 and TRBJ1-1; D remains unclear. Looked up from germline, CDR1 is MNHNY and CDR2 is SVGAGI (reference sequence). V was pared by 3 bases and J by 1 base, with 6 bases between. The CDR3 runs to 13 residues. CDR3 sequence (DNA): TGTGCCAGCAGTTATCGTTCGAACACTGAAGCTTTCTTT. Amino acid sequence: CASSYRSNTEAFF.

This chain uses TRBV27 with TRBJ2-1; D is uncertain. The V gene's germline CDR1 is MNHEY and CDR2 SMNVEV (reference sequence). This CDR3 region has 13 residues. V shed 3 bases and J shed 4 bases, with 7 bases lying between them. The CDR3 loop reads CASSLDRYNEQFF. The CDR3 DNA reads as TGTGCCAGCAGTTTGGATAGGTACAATGAGCAGTTCTTC.

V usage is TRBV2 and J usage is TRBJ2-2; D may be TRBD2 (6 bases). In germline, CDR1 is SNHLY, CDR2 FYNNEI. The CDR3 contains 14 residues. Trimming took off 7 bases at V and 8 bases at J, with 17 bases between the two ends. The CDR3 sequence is CASKETSFLGELFF. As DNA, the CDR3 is TGTGCCAGCAAAGAGACTAGTTTCCTGGGGGAGCTGTTTTTT.

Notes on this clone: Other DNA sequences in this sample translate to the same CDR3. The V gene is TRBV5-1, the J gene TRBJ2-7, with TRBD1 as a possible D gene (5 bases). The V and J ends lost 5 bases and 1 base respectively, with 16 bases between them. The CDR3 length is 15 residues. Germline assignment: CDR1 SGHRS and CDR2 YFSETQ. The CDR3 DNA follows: TGCGCCAGCAGTTCACTTCAGGGTTTATCCTACGAGCAGTACTTC. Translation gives CASSSLQGLSYEQYF.

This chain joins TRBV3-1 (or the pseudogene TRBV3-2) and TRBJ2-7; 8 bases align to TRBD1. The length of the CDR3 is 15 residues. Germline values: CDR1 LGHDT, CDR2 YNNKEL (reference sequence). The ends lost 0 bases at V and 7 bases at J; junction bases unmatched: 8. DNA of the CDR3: TGTGCCAGCAGCCAAGACCTCGGACAGGGAAGGGAGCAGTACTTC. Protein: CASSQDLGQGREQYF.

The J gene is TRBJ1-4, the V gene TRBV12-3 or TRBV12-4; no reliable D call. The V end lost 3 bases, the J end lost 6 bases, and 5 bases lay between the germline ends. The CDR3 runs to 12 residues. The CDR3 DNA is TGTGCCAGCAGTTTTCCCGATGAAAAACTGTTTTTT. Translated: CASSFPDEKLFF.

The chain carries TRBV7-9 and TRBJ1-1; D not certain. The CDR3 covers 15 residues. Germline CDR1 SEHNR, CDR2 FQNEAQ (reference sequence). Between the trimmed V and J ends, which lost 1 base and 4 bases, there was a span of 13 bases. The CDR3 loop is CASSLGGGKVTEAFF. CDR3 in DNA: TGTGCCAGCAGCTTAGGAGGTGGTAAGGTCACTGAAGCTTTCTTT.

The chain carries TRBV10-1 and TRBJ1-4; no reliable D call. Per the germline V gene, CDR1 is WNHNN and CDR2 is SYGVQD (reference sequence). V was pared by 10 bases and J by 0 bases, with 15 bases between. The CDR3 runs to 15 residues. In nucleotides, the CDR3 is TGCGCCACACTTCGCCGGGGATCAACTAATGAAAAACTGTTTTTT. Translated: CATLRRGSTNEKLFF.

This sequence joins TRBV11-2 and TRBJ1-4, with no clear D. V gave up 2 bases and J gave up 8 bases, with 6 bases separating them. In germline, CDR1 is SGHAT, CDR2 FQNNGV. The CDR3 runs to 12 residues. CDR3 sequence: CASSLRGEKLFF. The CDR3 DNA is TGTGCCAGCAGCTTACGAGGGGAAAAACTGTTTTTT.

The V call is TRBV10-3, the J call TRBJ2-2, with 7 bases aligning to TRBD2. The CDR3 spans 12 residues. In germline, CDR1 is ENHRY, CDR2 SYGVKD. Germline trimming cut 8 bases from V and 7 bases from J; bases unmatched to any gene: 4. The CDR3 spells CAIGGGGGELFF. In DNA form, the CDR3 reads TGTGCCATCGGGGGGGGAGGCGGGGAGCTGTTTTTT.

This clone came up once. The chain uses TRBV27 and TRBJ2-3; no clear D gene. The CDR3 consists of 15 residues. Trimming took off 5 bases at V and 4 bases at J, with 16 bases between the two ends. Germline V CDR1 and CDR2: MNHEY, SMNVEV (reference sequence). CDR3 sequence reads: CASSPPGRRADTQYF. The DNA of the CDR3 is TGTGCCAGCAGTCCCCCTGGGCGTCGGGCAGATACGCAGTATTTT.